What follows are 28 T cell receptor beta chains derived from one specimen sequenced in a study of blood T cells in healthy people across ages. A second 7 to 11 cycle PCR used barcoded and J-beta primers. MiXCR was run by TCRdb on the 5' RACE reads, yielding one entry per CDR3 protein. The sample yields hundreds of thousands of distinct CDR3 sequences, just over 55% seen once. The sample comprised blood. The receptor set was obtained from a man aged 35-49 years in good health.

The chain uses TRBV4-2 and TRBJ1-2; 7 nucleotides align to TRBD1. This CDR3 is 13 amino acids long. The V gene's germline CDR1 is LGHNA and CDR2 YNFKEQ. Unmatched junction bases numbered 8, after V lost 6 bases and J lost 7 bases. The chain's CDR3 is CASSPPDRVGYTF. CDR3 sequence (DNA): TGTGCCAGCAGTCCACCCGACAGGGTTGGCTACACCTTC.

This clonotype showed up just a few times. The V and J genes are TRBV12-3 or TRBV12-4 and TRBJ2-1; 11 positions agree with TRBD2. V lost 6 bases, J lost 5 bases, and 3 bases stayed unmatched. The CDR3 totals 14 residues. DNA of the CDR3: TGTGCCAGCAGCGGGACTAGCGGCCACAATGAGCAGTTCTTC. Its translation is CASSGTSGHNEQFF.

V and J are TRBV20-1 and TRBJ2-5; TRBD2 matches at 10 bases. V trimming: 7 bases; J trimming: 3 bases; junction bases outside the gene matches: 5. The germline V gene has CDR1 DFQATT and CDR2 SNEGSKA (reference sequence). The CDR3 totals 13 residues. The CDR3 sequence: CSGASGGEETQYF. DNA of the CDR3: TGCAGTGGGGCTAGCGGGGGTGAAGAGACCCAGTACTTC.

This chain uses TRBV28 with TRBJ2-1, with D hard to call. The J call is in doubt because the DNA end fits TRBJ2-7 better. The CDR3 covers 15 residues. Germline V lookup: CDR1 MDHEN, CDR2 SYDVKM. CDR3 nucleotide sequence: TGTGCCAGCAGTTTAGAGGCCCGCTCCTACAATGAGCAGTACTTC. This gives the protein CASSLEARSYNEQYF.

The genes are TRBV6-2 or TRBV6-3 and TRBJ2-5; D remains unclear. The V gene lost 2 bases and the J gene lost 5 bases, with 15 bases spanning the gap. Per germline, CDR1 MNHEY and CDR2 SVGEGT. The CDR3 covers 15 residues. The CDR3: CASSYRAGRVETQYF. The CDR3 bases are TGTGCCAGCAGTTACCGGGCTGGGCGCGTTGAGACCCAGTACTTC.

This clonotype was observed a handful of times. The chain combines TRBV29-1 with TRBJ2-7; D gene uncertain. The germline CDR1 and CDR2 sequences are SQVTM and ANQGSEA. The CDR3 is made up of 12 amino acids. CDR3 sequence: CSIPFPAYEQYF. The CDR3, as DNA: TGCAGTATCCCTTTTCCAGCCTACGAGCAGTACTTC.

This chain uses TRBV5-1 with TRBJ2-1, with D possibly matching TRBD2 (5 bases). With 5 bases removed from V and 3 bases from J, the gap between germline ends came to 15 bases. The CDR3 has 15 amino acids. Germline CDR1 and CDR2: SGHRS and YFSETQ. The CDR3 DNA reads as TGCGCCAGCAGTTCGGCTAGCTCCGTCTACAATGAGCAGTTCTTC. It is translated as CASSSASSVYNEQFF.

The chain has TRBV4-2 and TRBJ2-5; D is possibly TRBD2 (5 bases). There are 18 residues in the CDR3. Germline V gives CDR1 LGHNA, CDR2 YNFKEQ. Trimming stripped 0 bases from V and 2 bases from J, with 19 bases between. CDR3 sequence (DNA): TGTGCCAGCAGCCAAGAGGTAGTAACTAGTTCTCTTCAAGAGACCCAGTACTTC. As protein: CASSQEVVTSSLQETQYF.

The chain links TRBV28 to TRBJ2-5; D remains ambiguous. V was cut by 7 bases and J by 3 bases, with 12 bases left in between. Germline V gene lookup returns CDR1 MDHEN and CDR2 SYDVKM. The CDR3 is 13 amino acids. CDR3 sequence (DNA): TGTGCCAGCAACCAACTCGTTGAAGAGACCCAGTACTTC. As protein: CASNQLVEETQYF.

The sample holds a few counts of this clonotype. The chain links TRBV2 to TRBJ2-1; 11 nucleotides align to TRBD1. V trimming: 1 base; J trimming: 14 bases; junction bases outside the gene matches: 4. CDR3 length: 13 amino acids. Per the germline V gene, CDR1 is SNHLY and CDR2 is FYNNEI. The CDR3 loop is CASSEGTGGAKFF. CDR3 in DNA: TGTGCCAGCAGTGAAGGGACAGGGGGCGCGAAGTTCTTC.

This clonotype was detected a few times. The chain carries TRBV10-3 and TRBJ1-6, with D unclear. Per germline, CDR1 ENHRY and CDR2 SYGVKD. Trimming removed 2 bases from V and 6 bases from J, with 20 bases in between. The CDR3 sequence is 18 residues long. Written as DNA, the CDR3 is TGTGCCATCAGTGAGCTTCGAATCATTGACCGAGGTAATTCACCCCTCCACTTT. Translating it yields CAISELRIIDRGNSPLHF.

This clonotype was found many times. The junction departs from germline at one end; a sequencing error may be responsible. The chain joins TRBV4-2 to TRBJ2-3; D could derive from TRBD1 or TRBD2 (6 bases each). Per the germline V gene, CDR1 is LGHNA and CDR2 is YNFKEQ. The CDR3 spans 17 residues. The CDR3 nucleotides are TGCGCCAGCAGCCAAGATCGGGGGCTCGCTAGCACAGATACGCAGTATTTT. Amino acid sequence: CASSQDRGLASTDTQYF.

This clonotype turned up a few times. This chain connects TRBV6-5 to TRBJ2-4; D not resolved. The tail of the sequence fits TRBJ2-5 better, so the J call may be wrong. Per germline, CDR1 MNHEY and CDR2 SVGAGI. The CDR3 consists of 14 residues. CDR3 nucleotide sequence: TGTGCCAGCAGTTACTATCAGACGCAGGAGACCCAGTACTTC. Its translation: CASSYYQTQETQYF.

V and J are TRBV28 and TRBJ2-3; TRBD1 matches at 7 bases. This CDR3 has 19 amino acids. Trimming removed 6 bases from V and 7 bases from J; junction bases left unmatched: 25. Germline V lookup: CDR1 MDHEN, CDR2 SYDVKM. This CDR3 is CASSALVQGIAGVRYTQYF. CDR3 sequence (DNA): TGTGCCAGCAGCGCCTTGGTACAGGGGATAGCCGGCGTGCGGTATACGCAGTATTTT.

The rearrangement joins TRBV7-3 to TRBJ1-6; possible D gene TRBD1, 6 bases. This CDR3 contains 14 residues. Trimming stripped 5 bases from V and 9 bases from J, with 14 bases between. Germline CDR1 and CDR2: SGHTA and FQGTGA. CDR3 region: CASSAGTTGSPLHF. The CDR3 nucleotides are TGTGCCAGCAGCGCCGGGACAACGGGTTCACCCCTCCACTTT. Combining the CDR3 with reference TRBV7-3 and TRBJ1-6 gives the whole variable domain GAGVSQTPSNKVTEKGKYVELRCDPISGHTALYWYRQSLGQGPEFLIYFQGTGAADDSGLPNDRFFAVRPEGSVSTLKIQRTERGDSAVYLCASSAGTTGSPLHFGNGTRLTVT.

The rearrangement joins TRBV6-1 to TRBJ2-3; TRBD2 aligns across 13 bases. The CDR3 is 14 amino acids. Unmatched junction bases numbered 0, after V lost 4 bases and J lost 5 bases. Germline lookup yields CDR1 MNHNS and CDR2 SASEGT. The CDR3 loop is CASSGTSGRDTQYF. CDR3 sequence (DNA): TGTGCCAGCAGTGGGACTAGCGGGAGAGATACGCAGTATTTT.

A remark on this clonotype: The junction departs from the called germline gene at one end, perhaps through a read error. V is TRBV4-2 and J is TRBJ2-2, with 8 bases fitting TRBD2. Germline V gene data show CDR1 as LGHNA and CDR2 as YNFKEQ. The CDR3 is made up of 17 amino acids. The CDR3 DNA follows: TGTGCCGGCAGCCAAGACCCGGGGGGGAGGAACACCGGGGAGCTGTTTTTT. Translating it yields CAGSQDPGGRNTGELFF.

This clonotype occurred a few times. The V and J genes are TRBV20-1 and TRBJ1-5, with D possibly TRBD1 on 5 matching bases. V shed 0 bases and J shed 9 bases, with 15 bases lying between them. The CDR3 totals 14 residues. CDR1 is DFQATT and CDR2 is SNEGSKA in the germline V gene (reference sequence). As DNA, the CDR3 is TGCAGTGCTAGAGATGGGACCGTAAGGAGGCCCCAGCATTTT. Its translation: CSARDGTVRRPQHF.

This clonotype was observed a handful of times. The chain recombines TRBV12-3 or TRBV12-4 with TRBJ2-3; D is perhaps TRBD2 (6 bases). V lost 6 bases, J lost 5 bases, and 18 bases lay in between. This CDR3 has 15 residues. CDR3: CASRPSWGVVDTQYF. The CDR3 region has the DNA TGTGCCAGCAGACCTTCTTGGGGGGTGGTAGATACGCAGTATTTT.

The chain has TRBV20-1 and TRBJ1-4; perhaps TRBD1 as D (5 bases). Trimming left V 7 bases short and J 7 bases short, with 10 bases between. The V gene's germline CDR1 is DFQATT and CDR2 SNEGSKA (reference sequence). The CDR3 consists of 11 residues. The CDR3 coding sequence is TGCAGTGTCCGGGACGGTGAAAAACTGTTTTTT. This sequence encodes CSVRDGEKLFF.

This clonotype was seen more than once but under ten times. The chain combines TRBV29-1 with TRBJ2-3; TRBD1 is a possible D gene (6 bases). Germline V gene sequence: CDR1 SQVTM, CDR2 ANQGSEA. The V and J ends lost 4 bases and 5 bases respectively, with 10 bases between them. The CDR3 covers 12 residues. The CDR3 protein is CSVGQVGDTQYF. CDR3 coding DNA: TGCAGCGTTGGACAGGTCGGAGATACGCAGTATTTT.

V and J are TRBV2 and TRBJ2-3; 9 bases fit TRBD2. With 6 bases clipped from V and 4 bases from J, the junction kept 8 bases outside the gene matches. Per the germline V gene, CDR1 is SNHLY and CDR2 is FYNNEI. The CDR3 contains 15 residues. The chain's CDR3 is CASSWGSGSADTQYF. For the CDR3, the DNA is TGTGCCAGCAGCTGGGGTAGCGGGAGCGCAGATACGCAGTATTTT. Full variable domain (outside the CDR3, taken from reference TRBV2 and TRBJ2-3): EPEVTQTPSHQVTQMGQEVILRCVPISNHLYFYWYRQILGQKVEFLVSFYNNEISEKSEIFDDQFSVERPDGSNFTLKIRSTKLEDSAMYFCASSWGSGSADTQYFGPGTRLTVL.

This clonotype was counted a single time. The genes are TRBV7-2 and TRBJ1-5; 8 positions match TRBD1. V dropped 4 bases and J dropped 4; count of bases not matched to a gene: 6. This CDR3 region has 15 residues. CDR1 is SGHTA, CDR2 FQGNSA, per germline. CDR3 amino acids: CASSSRTGWNQPQHF. The CDR3 DNA reads as TGTGCCAGCAGCTCCCGGACAGGGTGGAATCAGCCCCAGCATTTT.

The CDR3 region has the DNA TGCAGCGTTGAGCAGAACTATGGCTACACCTTC. The encoded protein is CSVEQNYGYTF. The J gene is TRBJ1-2, the V gene TRBV29-1; the D is unclear. The germline V gene has CDR1 SQVTM and CDR2 ANQGSEA. The CDR3 extends over 11 amino acids. V shed 3 bases and J shed 2 bases, with 4 bases lying between them.

This clonotype was recorded only once. The chain is built from TRBV28 and TRBJ2-7, with D maybe TRBD1 (5 bases). The V gene's germline CDR1 is MDHEN and CDR2 SYDVKM. Trimming took 10 bases from V and 4 from J, leaving 14 bases between them. The CDR3 loop spans 12 amino acids. The CDR3 loop reads CAIKTEPYEQYF. The CDR3 nucleotides are TGTGCCATTAAGACAGAGCCATACGAGCAGTACTTC.

The chain combines TRBV11-2 with TRBJ2-2; D possibly corresponds to TRBD2 (9 bases). The germline V gene has CDR1 SGHAT and CDR2 FQNNGV. This CDR3 contains 21 residues. The V gene lost 5 bases and the J gene lost 4 bases, with 32 bases spanning the gap. CDR3 protein: CASSRTGRASGATRTTGELFF. CDR3 nucleotides: TGTGCCAGCAGCCGGACAGGGAGGGCTAGCGGGGCTACGCGGACCACCGGGGAGCTGTTTTTT.

V gene TRBV18 combines with J gene TRBJ2-5; tentative D call: TRBD2 (5 bases). The CDR3 consists of 16 residues. V shed 0 bases and J shed 0 bases, with 11 bases lying between them. The V gene's germline CDR1 is KGHSH and CDR2 LQKENI. The CDR3 sequence: CASSPPRGTHQETQYF. CDR3 nucleotides: TGTGCCAGCTCACCACCCCGGGGTACCCACCAAGAGACCCAGTACTTC.

The chain uses TRBV15 and TRBJ1-5; 7 bases align to TRBD1. The V segment lost 5 bases and the J segment 4 bases; nucleotides outside the gene matches: 14. Germline CDR1 reads LNHNV; CDR2 reads YYDKDF (reference sequence). CDR3 length: 17 residues. The CDR3, as DNA: TGTGCCACCAGCGATTTGCGACAGGGAGCACTAAATCAGCCCCAGCATTTT. As protein: CATSDLRQGALNQPQHF.